This note documents a single TCR beta chain sequence. The antigen is undetermined. Some clones are missing from TCRdb's copy, which holds only in-frame ones; the method was immunoSEQ multiplex PCR. The sample lists 25,000 to 35,000 clones; about 92% were seen once. This sample stems from a study of neoadjuvant nivolumab and ipilimumab in lung cancer. Study information: Nivolumab 3 mg/kg was given days 1, 15 and 29, plus ipilimumab 1 mg/kg day 1 in combination.

Study-wide results and caveats: TCR richness and clonality were higher in tumors than adjacent uninvolved lung.

V was clipped by 0 bases and J by 4 bases, with 6 bases between them. The germline V gene encodes CDR1 LNHNV and CDR2 YYDKDF (reference sequence). There are 13 residues in the CDR3. The specimen comprised peripheral blood, sampled after neoadjuvant nivolumab, alone or with ipilimumab, at or shortly before surgery. The chain joins TRBV15 to TRBJ2-5; D gene unclear. The receptor was derived from an adult with non-small cell lung cancer. CDR3 residues: CATSRDLTETQYF. CDR3 coding DNA: TGTGCCACCAGCAGAGATCTTACAGAGACCCAGTACTTC.